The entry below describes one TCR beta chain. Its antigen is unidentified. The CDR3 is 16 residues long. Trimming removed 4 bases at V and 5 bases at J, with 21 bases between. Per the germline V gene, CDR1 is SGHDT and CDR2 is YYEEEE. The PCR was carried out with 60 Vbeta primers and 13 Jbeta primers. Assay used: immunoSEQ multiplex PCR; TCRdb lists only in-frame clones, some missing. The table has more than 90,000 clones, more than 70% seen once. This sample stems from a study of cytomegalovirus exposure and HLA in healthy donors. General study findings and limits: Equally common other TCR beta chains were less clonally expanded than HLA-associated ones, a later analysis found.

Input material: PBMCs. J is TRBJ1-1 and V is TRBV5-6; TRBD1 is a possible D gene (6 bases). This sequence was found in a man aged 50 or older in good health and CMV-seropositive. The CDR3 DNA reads TGTGCCAGCAGCCCACAGGGCCGGGGGGTGGGGACTGAAGCTTTCTTT. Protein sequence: CASSPQGRGVGTEAFF. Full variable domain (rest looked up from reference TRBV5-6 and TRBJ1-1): DAGVTQSPTHLIKTRGQQVTLRCSPKSGHDTVSWYQQALGQGPQFIFQYYEEEERQRGNFPDRFSGHQFPNYSSELNVNALLLGDSALYLCASSPQGRGVGTEAFFGQGTRLTVV.